These 20 T cell receptor beta chains were all obtained from the same sample, sequenced in a study of T cell clonality in common variable immunodeficiency. The repertoire was sequenced with immunoSEQ multiplex PCR; TCRdb's copy has only in-frame clones and lacks some. In total the sample includes tens of thousands of clones, none of them seen once. Sequencing was carried out using peripheral blood mononuclear cells. The receptors derive from a person between 18 and 69 years old in good health.

This clone was seen ten or more times. The CDR3 is cut off 3 residues early in the read; its end comes from the germline J gene. The rearrangement joins TRBV18 to TRBJ1-3; D unclear. There are 14 residues in the CDR3. V gave up 3 bases and J gave up 4 bases, with 10 bases separating them. Germline assignment: CDR1 KGHSH and CDR2 LQKENI. The CDR3 sequence is CASSPTGVGNTIYF. CDR3 bases read: TGTGCCAGCTCACCTACCGGGGTCGGAAACACC.

In its sample, this clone was seen many times. Read coverage stops 3 residues before the CDR3 terminus; the germline J gene supplies the remainder. This sequence joins TRBV7-2 and TRBJ2-7, with 9 bases lining up with TRBD2. V was pared by 0 bases and J by 0 bases, with 9 bases of the junction left unmatched. This CDR3 has 18 amino acids. Looked up from germline, CDR1 is SGHTA and CDR2 is FQGNSA. The CDR3 sequence: CASSLALSSGTSSYEQYF. The sequenced CDR3 bases are TGTGCCAGCAGCTTAGCCCTCTCTAGCGGGACGAGCTCCTACGAG.

This clone has a count of ten or more. Read data end 3 residues before the CDR3 end; the end is taken from the germline J gene. V and J are TRBV29-1 and TRBJ2-7, with D perhaps TRBD2 (7 bases). The CDR3 is 13 residues long. The ends were cut back, 6 bases at V and 0 bases at J, with 12 bases in the middle. Germline loops: CDR1 SQVTM, CDR2 ANQGSEA. Here the CDR3 reads CSVRGGLSYEQYF. CDR3 bases read: TGCAGCGTGAGGGGGGGCCTCTCCTACGAG.

This clone was observed many times. The CDR3 end falls 3 residues outside the read, so it is completed with the germline J gene. The genes are TRBV4-1 and TRBJ1-1, with D tentatively TRBD1 (5 bases). Per germline, CDR1 MGHRA and CDR2 YSYEKL. CDR3 length: 15 residues. With 0 bases removed from V and 1 base from J, the gap between germline ends came to 9 bases. The CDR3 DNA, read in part, is TGCGCCAGCAGCCAAGATAGGCAGGGGAACACTGAA. This codes for CASSQDRQGNTE. The complete CDR3 protein is CASSQDRQGNTEAFF.

At least ten counts were recorded for this clone. The CDR3 extends 3 residues past the end of the read, so its final part is completed from the germline J gene. V gene TRBV19 combines with J gene TRBJ1-4, with D maybe TRBD1 (6 bases). The CDR3 loop spans 16 amino acids. CDR1 is LNHDA, CDR2 SQIVND, per germline (reference sequence). The V and J ends lost 7 bases and 2 bases respectively, with 17 bases between them. CDR3 DNA (partial): TGTGCCAGTAACGAACAGGGAAAGTCGACTAATGAAAAA. Translating it yields CASNEQGKSTNEK. The whole CDR3 is CASNEQGKSTNEKLFF. Looking up the rest from reference TRBV19 and TRBJ1-4 gives the full variable domain: DGGITQSPKYLFRKEGQNVTLSCEQNLNHDAMYWYRQDPGQGLRLIYYSQIVNDFQKGDIAEGYSVSREKKESFPLTVTSAQKNPTAFYLCASNEQGKSTNEKLFFGSGTQLSVL.

This clone was seen at least ten times. CDR3: CATSDPDKNTGELFF. Partial CDR3 DNA: TGTGCCACCAGTGACCCCGACAAGAACACCGGGGAG. V usage is TRBV24-1 and J usage is TRBJ2-2; D not certain. The read is 3 residues too short to cover the CDR3 end, so that end is filled in from the germline J gene. CDR1 and CDR2 from the germline V gene are KGHDR and SFDVKD. V was clipped by 4 bases and J by 1 base, with 9 bases between them. The CDR3 contains 15 residues.

This clone was seen repeatedly, ten times or more. Read data end 3 residues before the CDR3 end; the end is taken from the germline J gene. The chain joins TRBV30 to TRBJ1-4; D gene unclear. Germline V CDR1 and CDR2: GTSNPN, SVGIG (reference sequence). This CDR3 comprises 15 residues. The V end was cut by 4 bases, the J end by 1 base, with 13 bases between. The CDR3 protein is CAWTRETVTNEKLFF. CDR3 DNA (partial): TGTGCCTGGACGCGGGAGACTGTAACTAATGAAAAA.

This clone was detected ten times or more. The read is 3 residues too short to cover the CDR3 end, so that end is filled in from the germline J gene. The chain carries TRBV5-4 and TRBJ1-2, with TRBD1 matching over 8 bases. The V and J ends lost 3 bases and 4 bases, in that order; junction bases with no gene match: 5. Germline V gene sequence: CDR1 SGHNT, CDR2 YYREEE (reference sequence). This CDR3 comprises 14 residues. Incomplete CDR3 DNA: TGTGCCAGCAGCTCCATGACAGGGGTCTATGGC. Translation: CASSSMTGVYG. The complete CDR3 sequence is CASSSMTGVYGYTF.

This clone was observed at least ten times. From the germline J gene comes the end of the CDR3, since the read stops 3 residues before it. This chain joins TRBV6-4 and TRBJ2-1; D might be TRBD1 (6 bases). Deletions cut 5 bases from V and 5 bases from J, with 16 bases between. The CDR3 loop spans 15 amino acids. Germline CDR1 and CDR2: MRHNA and SNTAGT. The CDR3 bases that were read are TGTGCCAGCAGTTCTAAGGACAGTGGCCACAATGAG. It yields the protein CASSSKDSGHNE. The complete CDR3 protein is CASSSKDSGHNEQFF.

The sample holds many counts of this clone. The read ends 3 residues early relative to the CDR3; the germline J gene fills the gap. The V call is TRBV5-1, the J call TRBJ2-2; no firm D call. This CDR3 has 15 amino acids. The germline gives CDR1 SGHRS, CDR2 YFSETQ. The V end was cut by 0 bases, the J end by 0 bases, with 6 bases between. This chain's CDR3 is CASSLGQTNTGELFF. The sequenced part of the CDR3 DNA is TGCGCCAGCAGCTTGGGGCAGACGAACACCGGGGAG.

This clone has at least ten counts. The read halts 3 residues ahead of the CDR3 end, with the missing end drawn from the germline J gene. This chain links TRBV7-2 with TRBJ2-5; 9 nucleotides line up with TRBD1. Germline CDR1 SGHTA, CDR2 FQGNSA. Germline trimming cut 3 bases from V and 4 bases from J; bases unmatched to any gene: 0. CDR3 length: 13 residues. CDR3 in amino acids: CASSLTGGETQYF. CDR3 bases read: TGTGCCAGCAGCTTGACAGGGGGAGAGACC.

This clone was counted many times. The read comes to an end 3 residues before the CDR3 does, leaving the germline J gene to fill in the end. The V call is TRBV30, the J call TRBJ1-2; D might be TRBD1 (6 bases). CDR3 length: 13 amino acids. The ends were cut back, 1 base at V and 6 bases at J, with 12 bases in the middle. Germline lookup yields CDR1 GTSNPN and CDR2 SVGIG (reference sequence). CDR3 bases read: TGTGCCTGGAGTGCTGACAGGAGACATGGC. It specifies CAWSADRRHG. The CDR3 reads in full as CAWSADRRHGYTF. The full variable domain, rest sourced from reference TRBV30 and TRBJ1-2, is SQTIHQWPATLVQPVGSPLSLECTVEGTSNPNLYWYRQAAGRGLQLLFYSVGIGQISSEVPQNLSASRPQDRQFILSSKKLLLSDSGFYLCAWSADRRHGYTFGSGTRLTVV.

This clone was recorded at least ten times. The read terminates 3 residues before the CDR3 end, so the remaining end is supplied by the germline J gene. The gene calls are TRBV3-1 (or the pseudogene TRBV3-2) and TRBJ1-2; TRBD1 agrees at 8 bases. The germline gives CDR1 LGHDT, CDR2 YNNKEL (reference sequence). The CDR3 spans 14 residues. Partial CDR3 DNA: TGTGCCAGCAGCCCTACGGGGACAGGTAGGAGC. This translates into CASSPTGTGRS. The full CDR3 reads CASSPTGTGRSYTF.

This clone occurred many times. The read is 3 residues too short to cover the CDR3 end, so that end is filled in from the germline J gene. The chain is built from TRBV11-3 and TRBJ2-2, with 7 bases aligning to TRBD2. Germline loops: CDR1 SGHNT, CDR2 YENEEA. The CDR3 runs to 15 residues. V was clipped by 1 base and J by 6 bases; unmatched bases: 5. Here the CDR3 reads CASSLGGLGAGELFF. The part of the CDR3 DNA that was read is TGTGCCAGCAGCTTAGGCGGACTAGGGGCCGGGGAG.

The sample holds many counts of this clone. CDR3 in amino acids: CSAQGLDSGLVEQYF. Incomplete CDR3 DNA: TGCAGTGCACAGGGACTAGATTCGGGGCTGGTCGAG. The chain couples TRBV20-1 to TRBJ2-7; 8 nucleotides align to TRBD2. The read halts 3 residues ahead of the CDR3 end, with the missing end drawn from the germline J gene. The CDR3 totals 15 residues. The V segment lost 6 bases and the J segment 6 bases; nucleotides outside the gene matches: 16. The V gene's germline CDR1 is DFQATT and CDR2 SNEGSKA (reference sequence).

This clone was counted at least ten times. The read ends 3 residues early relative to the CDR3; the germline J gene fills the gap. V usage is TRBV5-1 and J usage is TRBJ2-2; 8 bases line up with TRBD1. The junction had 10 bases not matched to a gene; V was cut back by 3 bases and J by 3 bases. This CDR3 has 17 amino acids. The V gene's germline CDR1 is SGHRS and CDR2 YFSETQ. CDR3: CASSSEQGATDTGELFF. The covered CDR3 bases are TGCGCCAGCAGCTCGGAGCAGGGGGCGACGGACACCGGGGAG.

This clone was detected a few times. The sequenced fragment ends 3 residues before the CDR3 boundary, so the rest is inferred from the germline J gene. The V and J genes are TRBV19 and TRBJ1-5; 7 nucleotides align to TRBD1. Trimming removed 4 bases from V and 6 bases from J; junction bases left unmatched: 3. The CDR3 runs to 13 residues. CDR1 is LNHDA, CDR2 SQIVND, per germline (reference sequence). The CDR3 sequence: CASSTTGVQPQHF. Partial CDR3 DNA: TGTGCCAGTAGTACCACAGGGGTTCAGCCC.

This clone was seen at least ten times. The DNA ends 3 residues before the CDR3 does, and the rest of the CDR3 is filled in from the germline J gene. This chain connects TRBV18 to TRBJ1-1; D remains unclear. The CDR3 is 18 amino acids. The V gene's germline CDR1 is KGHSH and CDR2 LQKENI. V was cut by 4 bases and J by 1 base, with 22 bases left in between. The CDR3 sequence: CASSRRPLEGSKNTEAFF. CDR3 bases read: TGTGCCAGCTCACGACGGCCGCTTGAGGGCAGTAAGAACACTGAA.

This clone was seen many times. The CDR3 end is not reached by the read, which stops 3 residues before it; the germline J gene fills it in. The chain has TRBV7-8 and TRBJ1-2, with D tentatively TRBD1 (5 bases). Trimming stripped 0 bases from V and 7 bases from J, with 15 bases between. The CDR3 length is 15 residues. Germline CDR1 is SGHVS and CDR2 is FQNEAQ. The CDR3 DNA, read in part, is TGTGCCAGCAGCTTAGCAGGGGTACTCGTCGGTGGC. Encoded protein: CASSLAGVLVGG. The complete CDR3 reads CASSLAGVLVGGYTF. The variable domain in full, completed from reference TRBV7-8 and TRBJ1-2, reads GAGVSQSPRYKVAKRGQDVALRCDPISGHVSLFWYQQALGQGPEFLTYFQNEAQLDKSGLPSDRFFAERPEGSVSTLKIQRTQQEDSAVYLCASSLAGVLVGGYTFGSGTRLTVV.

Points on this clone: The CDR3 extends 3 residues past the end of the read, so its final part is completed from the germline J gene. The J gene is TRBJ2-4, the V gene TRBV7-2; 8 nucleotides agree with TRBD1. The CDR3 totals 14 residues. Per germline, CDR1 SGHTA and CDR2 FQGNSA. The CDR3 sequence: CASSSGQGNYGQYF. Incomplete CDR3 DNA: TGTGCCAGCAGCTCCGGACAGGGAAACTATGGT. Full variable domain (missing parts from reference TRBV7-2 and TRBJ2-4): GAGVSQSPSNKVTEKGKDVELRCDPISGHTALYWYRQSLGQGLEFLIYFQGNSAPDKSGLPSDRFSAERTGGSVSTLTIQRTQQEDSAVYLCASSSGQGNYGQYFGAGTRLSVL.